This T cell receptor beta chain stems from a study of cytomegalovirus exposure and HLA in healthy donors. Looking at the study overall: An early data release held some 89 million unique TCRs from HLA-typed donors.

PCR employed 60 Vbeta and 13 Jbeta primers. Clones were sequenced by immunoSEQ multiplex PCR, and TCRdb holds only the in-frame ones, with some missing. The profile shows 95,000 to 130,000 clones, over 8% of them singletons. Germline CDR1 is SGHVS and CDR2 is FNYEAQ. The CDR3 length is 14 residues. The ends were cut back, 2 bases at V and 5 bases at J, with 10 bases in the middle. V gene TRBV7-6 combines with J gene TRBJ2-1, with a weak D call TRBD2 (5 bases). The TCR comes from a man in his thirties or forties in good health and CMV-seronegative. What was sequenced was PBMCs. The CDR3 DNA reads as TGTGCCAGCAGCTTATCGCCGAGGGACAATGAGCAGTTCTTC. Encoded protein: CASSLSPRDNEQFF.